This T cell receptor beta chain was recorded in a study of shared clonotypes between healthy human individuals. Clones were sequenced by immunoSEQ multiplex PCR, and TCRdb holds only the in-frame ones, with some missing. Of roughly 640,000 clones in the sample, around 67% were seen once. Germline V gene sequence: CDR1 SGHNT, CDR2 YENEEA. J was trimmed by 5 bases and V by 5 bases; bases with no gene match: 6. This CDR3 has 14 amino acids. This sequence joins TRBV11-3 and TRBJ2-1; 7 nucleotides agree with TRBD1. This TCR derives from a woman aged 30 to 39 in good health. Input material: memory CD4+ T cells sorted from blood. The subset is: CD45RA-negative fraction. As DNA, the CDR3 is TGTGCCAGCAGCCCAGGGGGAAATGACAATGAGCAGTTCTTC. Translating gives CASSPGGNDNEQFF.